Each of the 7 T cell receptor beta chains below was sequenced from the same sample in a study of tumor and adjacent non-tumor tissue in lung cancer. RNA was extracted from bulk tissue without any cell sorting. A modified ARM-PCR protocol with three rounds of nested PCR amplified TCRbeta. TCRdb called the multiplex PCR reads again in MiXCR, with one record for every CDR3 protein. The sample yields under 150,000 distinct CDR3 sequences, approximately 66% seen once. Sequencing input: lung tumor tissue. All receptors derive from a man aged 60 to 75 with small cell lung cancer.

As to this clonotype: At one boundary the junction diverges from the germline segment, which might be a read error. CDR3 amino acids: CASSSGGQGRNTIHF. CDR3 DNA: TGTGCCAGTAGCTCAGGAGGACAGGGGCGAAACACCATACATTTT. The chain has TRBV11-2 and TRBJ1-3; TRBD1 agrees at 9 bases. The CDR3 runs 15 residues. Germline V gene data show CDR1 as SGHAT and CDR2 as FQNNGV.

This rearrangement joins TRBV12-3 or TRBV12-4 to TRBJ2-5; D unclear. CDR3 length: 13 residues. V was cut by 6 bases and J by 0 bases, with 8 bases left in between. DNA of the CDR3: TGTGCCAGCAGGGCTCGGAACCAAGAGACCCAGTACTTC. Residues: CASRARNQETQYF.

The chain couples TRBV4-1 to TRBJ1-1; D perhaps matches TRBD1 (6 bases). This CDR3 spans 13 amino acids. Trimming removed 6 bases at V and 5 bases at J, with 13 bases between. Germline CDR1 is MGHRA and CDR2 is YSYEKL. The CDR3 region has the DNA TGCGCCAGCAGGCCTATGGGGGCTACTGAAGCTTTCTTT. Translation gives CASRPMGATEAFF.

This rearrangement joins TRBV20-1 to TRBJ2-2; TRBD1 might be the D (5 bases). In germline, CDR1 is DFQATT, CDR2 SNEGSKA (reference sequence). The CDR3 runs to 15 residues. V was pared by 3 bases and J by 4 bases, with 15 bases between. CDR3 bases: TGCAGTGCTAGCGTAAGGGGTACAGGCACCGGGGAGCTGTTTTTT. Its protein product is CSASVRGTGTGELFF.

About this clonotype: A much bigger clone sits one base away, suggesting this may be a read error. J is TRBJ2-7 and V is TRBV20-1; TRBD2 is a possible D gene (6 bases). In germline, CDR1 is DFQATT, CDR2 SNEGSKA (reference sequence). Trimming left V 2 bases short and J 0 bases short, with 11 bases between. This CDR3 is built from 14 residues. The CDR3: CSARLLADSYEQYF. The CDR3 DNA reads TGCAGTGCTAGATTGTTAGCGGACTCCTACGAGCAGTACTTC.

J is TRBJ2-3 and V is TRBV28; TRBD2 is a possible D gene (6 bases). Between the trimmed V and J ends, which lost 1 base and 0 bases, there was a span of 14 bases. This CDR3 is 17 amino acids long. Per germline, CDR1 MDHEN and CDR2 SYDVKM. The CDR3 sequence: CASSLFRASESTDTQYF. CDR3 in DNA: TGTGCCAGCAGTTTATTTCGGGCTAGCGAAAGCACAGATACGCAGTATTTT.

The genes are TRBV28 and TRBJ1-1; possibly TRBD1 for D (6 bases). Trimming cost V 5 bases and J 9 bases, with 19 bases left between them. The CDR3 loop spans 14 amino acids. CDR1 MDHEN and CDR2 SYDVKM come from the germline V gene. The CDR3 bases are TGTGCCAGCAGTGGAGGCCGGGACACGGGGAAAGCTTTCTTT. Translated, it gives CASSGGRDTGKAFF.